This T cell receptor beta chain was found in a study of blood T cell repertoires in COVID-19. The overall study: Samples came from the United States, Italy and Spain, spanning acute and convalescent COVID-19. The cDNA or gDNA used as material had been derived from T cells, B-cell-depleted T cells, or PBMCs.

Germline CDR1 reads KGHSH; CDR2 reads LQKENI. This CDR3 is 14 amino acids long. Trimming left V 3 bases short and J 3 bases short, with 8 bases between. How the authors handled the data: Quantification of nucleated cells was approximated via reference gene primer amplification. Profiling relied on immunoSEQ multiplex PCR, and the TCRdb table lists in-frame clones only, not all of them. V, J and clone size were drawn from that table, and D and trimming were deduced from the DNA. Among 90,000 or so clones listed, over 80% were seen once. The sample was peripheral blood. The sequence derives from a human donor in a cohort sampled during active COVID-19. The rearrangement joins TRBV18 to TRBJ1-4; D gene unclear. CDR3 sequence reads: CASSPGVSNEKLFF. For the CDR3, the DNA is TGTGCCAGCTCACCCGGAGTCTCTAATGAAAAACTGTTTTTT.